This is a list of T cell receptor beta chains from one sample in a study of T cell responses to AZD1222 COVID-19 vaccine. Data came from immunoSEQ multiplex PCR; TCRdb stores just in-frame clones and leaves some out. In the table there are about 90,000 clones, 75% to 90% of which are singletons. This sample comprised peripheral blood, obtained 28 days after the second AZD1222 dose. These TCRs come from an adult who received the AZD1222 COVID-19 vaccine. Both conserved end residues are part of each CDR3. D genes are given only for firm matches. Size values are once, few and many counts, or a class for expanded clones, and some rows have none.

J | V | size | D | DNA | CDR3
TRBJ1-2 | TRBV23-1 | . | . | TGCGCCAGCAGTCAATTAGGACAGTACTATGGCTACACCTTC | CASSQLGQYYGYTF
TRBJ2-7 | TRBV28 | . | TRBD1 | TGTGCCAGCAGTTTATATTCTCTGGGACAGGGGGACGGCGAGCAGTACTTC | CASSLYSLGQGDGEQYF
TRBJ2-1 | TRBV7-9 | . | . | TGTGCCAGCAGCTCTCGAGGGGGGGTACAGGAGCAGTTCTTC | CASSSRGGVQEQFF
TRBJ2-4 | TRBV7-3 | . | TRBD1 | TGTGCCAGCAGCTCGACAGGGTCCAAAAACATTCAGTACTTC | CASSSTGSKNIQYF
TRBJ1-4 | TRBV6-5 | . | . | TGTGCCAGCAGTCGACAGATTAATGAAAAACTGTTTTTT | CASSRQINEKLFF
TRBJ1-2 | TRBV7-2 | . | TRBD1 | TGTGCCAGCAGCTCTCACTTTGGGACAGTCTATGGCTACACCTTC | CASSSHFGTVYGYTF
TRBJ1-6 | TRBV6-4 | . | . | TGTGCCAGCAGTGTAGGGCCTTCGGAATCACCCCTCCACTTT | CASSVGPSESPLHF
TRBJ2-2 | TRBV19 | . | . | TGTGCCAGTAGTATGGGGAGACGGGACTCCTCCACCGGGGAGCTGTTTTTT | CASSMGRRDSSTGELFF
TRBJ1-5 | TRBV18 | . | . | TGTGCCAGCTCACCAAACACAGGAGGCAATCAGCCCCAGCATTTT | CASSPNTGGNQPQHF
TRBJ2-1 | TRBV5-1 | . | . | TGCGCCAGCAGCCCCGGAGGCCCGGGTTACAATGAGCAGTTCTTC | CASSPGGPGYNEQFF
TRBJ2-1 | TRBV19 | . | TRBD2 | TGTGCCAGCCTCCGGACTAGCGGGCCGAGCTCCTACAATGAGCAGTTCTTC | CASLRTSGPSSYNEQFF
TRBJ2-1 | TRBV13 | . | TRBD2 | TGTGCCAGCAGCCCCAAGCGGGGGGATGGGAATGAGCAGTTCTTC | CASSPKRGDGNEQFF
TRBJ2-7 | TRBV16 | . | . | TGTGCCAGCAGCCAATCAATTGGCCAGACCTACGAGCAGTACTTC | CASSQSIGQTYEQYF
TRBJ1-4 | TRBV6-7 | once | TRBD1 | TGTGCCAGCAGTCAGGACAGGAATAATGAAAAACTGTTTTTT | CASSQDRNNEKLFF
TRBJ2-7 | TRBV13 | few | . | TGTGCCAGCAGCCCCCTCCGGACAGTTAACTACGAGCAGTACTTC | CASSPLRTVNYEQYF
TRBJ2-2 | TRBV7-2 | . | . | TGTGCCAGCAGCTTAGTCGGCAGGGGCGGGACCGGGGAGCTGTTTTTT | CASSLVGRGGTGELFF
TRBJ2-7 | TRBV2 | . | TRBD1 | TGTGCCACCGGGACAGGTATCTACGAGCAGTACTTC | CATGTGIYEQYF
TRBJ1-2 | TRBV10-3 | . | . | TGTGCCATCAGGGGGGGCCCCTCTGGCTACACCTTC | CAIRGGPSGYTF
TRBJ2-1 | TRBV12-3/TRBV12-4 | . | . | TGTGCCAGCAGTTTGGGACGTTACAATGAGCAGTTCTTC | CASSLGRYNEQFF
TRBJ2-3 | TRBV14 | . | TRBD2 | TGTGCCAGCAGCCAAGAACTAGCGGGAGGGCCAGTTGGAGATACGCAGTATTTT | CASSQELAGGPVGDTQYF
TRBJ2-5 | TRBV29-1 | . | . | TGCAGCGTTAGCGTACAGGAGACCCAGTACTTC | CSVSVQETQYF
TRBJ1-1 | TRBV6-6 | . | . | TGTGCCAGCAGGACGCAGGATACTGAAGCTTTCTTT | CASRTQDTEAFF
TRBJ2-1 | TRBV3-1/TRBV3-2 | once | . | TGTGCCAGCAGCCCCGGACAGAGCTCCTACAATGAGCAGTTCTTC | CASSPGQSSYNEQFF
TRBJ2-5 | TRBV7-2 | few | . | TGTGCCAGCAGCTTAGACAGAGGAGGTCAAGAGACCCAGTACTTC | CASSLDRGGQETQYF
TRBJ2-5 | TRBV19 | . | TRBD2 | TGTGCCAGTAGGAAGGGACTATTGGAGACCCAGTACTTC | CASRKGLLETQYF
TRBJ1-2 | TRBV11-2 | . | . | TGTGCCAGCAGCTTACTAAGCTATGGCTACACCTTC | CASSLLSYGYTF
TRBJ2-5 | TRBV12-3/TRBV12-4 | once | . | TGTGCCAGCAGTTTAGTAGAGACCCAGTACTTC | CASSLVETQYF
TRBJ1-2 | TRBV6-2/TRBV6-3 | . | . | TGTGCCAGCAGTTACGGAGGGATATACGGCTACACCTTC | CASSYGGIYGYTF
TRBJ2-5 | TRBV2 | . | TRBD2 | TGTGCCAGCGACGGTCGGGGGGGGAGACAAGAGACCCAGTACTTC | CASDGRGGRQETQYF
TRBJ1-1 | TRBV28 | . | . | TGTGCCAGCCTGGTGGGGGGATCCCTGAACACTGAAGCTTTCTTT | CASLVGGSLNTEAFF
TRBJ2-2 | TRBV19 | . | TRBD2 | TGTGCCAGTAGCCAGGCGGGAGGTGGCGGGGAGCTGTTTTTT | CASSQAGGGGELFF
TRBJ2-7 | TRBV4-1 | . | TRBD1 | TGCGCCAGCAGCTTTACGGGACAGGGGTACGAGCAGTACTTC | CASSFTGQGYEQYF
TRBJ2-5 | TRBV11-1 | . | . | TGTGCCAGCAGCGCCTGGACGGGTGGAGGGGAAACCCAGTACTTC | CASSAWTGGGETQYF
TRBJ2-7 | TRBV15 | . | . | TGTGCCACCTCAGGGGAATCCTACGAGCAGTACTTC | CATSGESYEQYF
TRBJ1-4 | TRBV4-3 | . | . | TGCGCCAGCAGCCGGGGCTGGGGCCTGGATGAAAAACTGTTTTTT | CASSRGWGLDEKLFF
TRBJ1-2 | TRBV30 | . | . | TGTGCCTGGACCGGATACAGGGAATTCTCCTTCTATGGCTACACCTTC | CAWTGYREFSFYGYTF
TRBJ2-1 | TRBV9 | . | . | TGTGCCACCAATAGAGGAGATCGCTACAATGAGCAGTTCTTC | CATNRGDRYNEQFF
TRBJ1-2 | TRBV9 | . | TRBD1 | TGTGCCAGCAGCGTAAACAGGGGGAACTATGGCTACACCTTC | CASSVNRGNYGYTF
TRBJ2-3 | TRBV18 | . | . | TGTGCCAGCTCCCCTTTGGGTACTCCTAGCACAGATACGCAGTATTTT | CASSPLGTPSTDTQYF
TRBJ2-7 | TRBV11-2 | . | . | TGTGCCAGCAGCTTAGATAGGGCCTACTCCTACGAGCAGTACTTC | CASSLDRAYSYEQYF
TRBJ2-5 | TRBV7-9 | . | TRBD2 | TGTGCCAGCAGCTCCTGGACTAGTTACGCAGAGACCCAGTACTTC | CASSSWTSYAETQYF
TRBJ1-2 | TRBV4-1 | . | . | TGCGCCAGCAGCCAAGGGCAACAGGCCCTCTATGGCTACACCTTC | CASSQGQQALYGYTF
TRBJ2-4 | TRBV6-5 | . | . | TGTGCCAGCAGTTACTCAAGGACGGAAAACATTCAGTACTTC | CASSYSRTENIQYF
TRBJ2-3 | TRBV5-1 | once | . | TGCGCCAGCAGCTTGGTACAGATTGAAGGGACAGATACGCAGTATTTT | CASSLVQIEGTDTQYF
TRBJ2-3 | TRBV6-5 | . | TRBD2 | TGTGCCAGCGGGCTAGCGGGGGCGTACACAGATACGCAGTATTTT | CASGLAGAYTDTQYF
TRBJ2-1 | TRBV7-9 | . | TRBD2 | TGTGCCAGCAGCCCAACTAGCGCCCTCTCCTACAATGAGCAGTTCTTC | CASSPTSALSYNEQFF
TRBJ2-7 | TRBV29-1 | . | . | TGCAGCGTTGAGATGCGGGATTACGAGCAGTACTTC | CSVEMRDYEQYF
TRBJ1-1 | TRBV11-2 | . | TRBD1 | TGTGCCAGCAGCTCGGCGACAGGGCCGGGGACTGAAGCTTTCTTT | CASSSATGPGTEAFF